The entry below gives a single T cell receptor (beta chain) sequence along with its context. Its antigen is currently unknown. Germline loops: CDR1 SQVTM, CDR2 ANQGSEA. The CDR3 is 16 residues long. V gave up 6 bases and J gave up 0 bases; unmatched junction bases: 10. The sample belongs to a study of T-cell reconstitution after alpha-beta-depleted transplantation in children. As it was prepared, the TCRbeta library received unique molecular identifiers. TCRdb used MiXCR to reprocess the PCR reads, holding one entry per CDR3 protein. The data hold around 670,000 distinct CDR3 sequences, with about an eighth observed a single time. General observations from the study: Elevated TCRbeta diversity at day 60 was traced, in some patients, to surviving recipient T cells and thymic progenitors. Alpha-beta T cells about two months after transplant reportedly derived from several hundred expanded graft clones. Most T-cell counts and diversity one year after the transplant came from T cells that were newly produced.

The sequence was obtained from a girl aged 2 to 10 with congenital amegakaryocytic thrombocytopenia, due to receive a stem cell transplant. The chain combines TRBV29-1 with TRBJ2-7; TRBD2 agrees at 11 bases. The specimen was PBMCs, collected before TCRalphabeta/CD19-depleted stem cell transplant. The chain's CDR3 is CSVTPRLAGSSYEQYF. The DNA for the CDR3 is TGCAGCGTCACTCCCCGACTAGCGGGAAGCTCCTACGAGCAGTACTTC.